Shown below are 4 T cell receptor beta chains from a single sample sequenced in a study of blood T cells in healthy people across ages. Using a J-beta primer mix together with a sample-barcoded 5' primer, a second PCR was run for roughly 6 to 12 cycles. A single record per CDR3 protein comes from TCRdb applying MiXCR to the 5' RACE reads. The table lists 950,000 to 1,200,000 distinct CDR3 sequences, approximately 38% of them singletons. The sequenced sample was blood. All receptors derive from a man between 18 and 29 years old in good health.

The rearrangement links TRBV4-3 to TRBJ1-2; tentative D call: TRBD1 (5 bases). In germline, CDR1 is LGHNA, CDR2 YSLEER. V was cut by 4 bases and J by 6 bases, with 18 bases left in between. The CDR3 covers 15 residues. This CDR3 is CASSPSQQGSHGYTF. CDR3 in DNA: TGCGCCAGCAGCCCAAGCCAGCAGGGATCACATGGCTACACCTTC.

The rearrangement joins TRBV12-3 or TRBV12-4 to TRBJ1-1; 7 nucleotides align to TRBD1. The CDR3 covers 13 residues. Losses at the gene ends were 7 bases for V and 5 bases for J; bases not matched to a gene: 7. CDR3 in amino acids: CASTERGLTEAFF. The CDR3 DNA reads as TGTGCCAGCACCGAGAGGGGGCTGACTGAAGCTTTCTTT.

The sample holds a few counts of this clonotype. The chain recombines TRBV4-1 with TRBJ2-1; no reliable D call. With 6 bases removed from V and 8 bases from J, the gap between germline ends came to 14 bases. This CDR3 is built from 13 residues. Looked up from germline, CDR1 is MGHRA and CDR2 is YSYEKL. Written as DNA, the CDR3 is TGCGCCAGCAGAAAAGACGGTGGCTATGAGCAGTTCTTC. It yields the protein CASRKDGGYEQFF.

This sequence joins TRBV7-9 and TRBJ2-5, with 10 nucleotides matching TRBD2. CDR1 and CDR2 (germline): SEHNR, FQNEAQ (reference sequence). CDR3 length: 14 residues. After removal of 6 bases from V and 11 bases from J, the junction contained 12 bases not matched to a gene. The CDR3 DNA follows: TGTGCCAGCAGTCGACTAGCGGGCCTACTTGAGCAGTACTTC. It specifies CASSRLAGLLEQYF. The full variable domain, rest sourced from reference TRBV7-9 and TRBJ2-5, is DTGVSQNPRHKITKRGQNVTFRCDPISEHNRLYWYRQTLGQGPEFLTYFQNEAQLEKSRLLSDRFSAERPKGSFSTLEIQRTEQGDSAMYLCASSRLAGLLEQYFGPGTRLLVL.